This T cell receptor (beta chain) was obtained from a study of T cell responses to AZD1222 COVID-19 vaccine. The CDR3 covers 12 residues. Germline CDR1 is LNHDA and CDR2 is SQIVND (reference sequence). Trimming shortened V by 6 bases and J by 6 bases, and 9 bases separated the two germline ends. The method was immunoSEQ multiplex PCR; TCRdb's version includes in-frame clones alone and lacks a portion of them. Among under 95,000 clones listed, roughly 90% were seen once. This specimen was peripheral blood, taken 28 days after the second AZD1222 dose. The chain joins TRBV19 to TRBJ2-1; no clear D gene. The source is an adult who received the AZD1222 COVID-19 vaccine. CDR3 sequence: CASRTGSNEQFF. CDR3 bases: TGTGCCAGTAGGACCGGAAGCAATGAGCAGTTCTTC.